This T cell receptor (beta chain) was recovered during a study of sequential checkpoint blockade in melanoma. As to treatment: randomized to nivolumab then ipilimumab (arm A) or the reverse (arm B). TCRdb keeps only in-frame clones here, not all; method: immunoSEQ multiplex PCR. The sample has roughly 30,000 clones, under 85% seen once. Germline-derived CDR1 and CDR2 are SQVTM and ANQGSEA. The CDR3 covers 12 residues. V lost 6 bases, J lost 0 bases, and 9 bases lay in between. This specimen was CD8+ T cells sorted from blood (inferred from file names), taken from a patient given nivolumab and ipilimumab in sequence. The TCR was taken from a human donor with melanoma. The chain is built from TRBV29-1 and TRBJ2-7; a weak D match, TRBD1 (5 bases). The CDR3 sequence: CSVVTASYEQYF. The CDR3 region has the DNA TGCAGCGTGGTGACAGCCTCCTACGAGCAGTACTTC.